This T cell receptor (beta chain) was documented in a study of CD8 T cells in Susac syndrome. CD8+ and CD4+ T cells circulating in blood were sequenced for TCR beta. Those who served as multiple sclerosis controls were treatment-naive patients with stable or active relapsing-remitting disease. Negative isolation yielded CD4+ and CD8+ T cells, and FACS enriched TEMRA cells. This clonotype was seen a single time. From germline, CDR1 is DFQATT and CDR2 SNEGSKA (reference sequence). Trimming took 6 bases from V and 1 from J, leaving 13 bases between them. CDR3 length: 15 residues. RNA totalling roughly 0.5 to 1 ug underwent reverse transcription with random hexamers. Amplification of the TCR beta CDR3 was carried out by immunoSEQ multiplex PCR, which spanned a total of 54 Vbeta and 13 Jbeta segments. TCRdb ran MiXCR on the immunoSEQ multiplex PCR reads and lists one entry per CDR3 protein. The sample yields 160,000 or so distinct CDR3 sequences, approximately 94% seen once.

The chain is built from TRBV20-1 and TRBJ2-6; D is uncertain. Material for sequencing was CD4+ T cells from PBMCs. The sequence came from a human donor with multiple sclerosis. The CDR3 region has the DNA TGCAGTGCCCGCACGTCAACGTCTGGGGCCAACGTCCTGACTTTC. Amino acids: CSARTSTSGANVLTF.